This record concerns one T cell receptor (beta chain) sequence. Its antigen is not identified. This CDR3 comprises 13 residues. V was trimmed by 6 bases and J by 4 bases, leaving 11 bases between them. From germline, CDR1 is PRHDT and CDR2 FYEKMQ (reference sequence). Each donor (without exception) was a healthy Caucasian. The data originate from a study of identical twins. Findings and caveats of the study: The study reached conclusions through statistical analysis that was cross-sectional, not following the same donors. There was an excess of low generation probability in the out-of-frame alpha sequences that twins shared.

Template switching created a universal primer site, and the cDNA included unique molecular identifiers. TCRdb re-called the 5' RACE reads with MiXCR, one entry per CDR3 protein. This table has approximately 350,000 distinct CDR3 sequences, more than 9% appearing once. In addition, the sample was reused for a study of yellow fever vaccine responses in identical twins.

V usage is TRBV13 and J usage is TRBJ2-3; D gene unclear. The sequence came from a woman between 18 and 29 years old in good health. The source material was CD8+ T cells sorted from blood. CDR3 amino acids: CASRDAGADTQYF. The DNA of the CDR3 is TGTGCCAGCAGGGACGCCGGTGCAGATACGCAGTATTTT. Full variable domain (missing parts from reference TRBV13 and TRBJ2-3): AAGVIQSPRHLIKEKRETATLKCYPIPRHDTVYWYQQGPGQDPQFLISFYEKMQSDKGSIPDRFSAQQFSDYHSELNMSSLELGDSALYFCASRDAGADTQYFGPGTRLTVL.